These 7 T cell receptor beta chains share one sample of origin, sequenced in a study of T cells in Graves' hyperthyroidism and ophthalmopathy (dated by TCRdb to the late 2010s). The library was generated by multiplex PCR. Sequencing relied on an Illumina HiSeq 2000. The TCR beta CDR3 regions were amplified from RNA transcripts. A first-round RT-PCR of the TCR CDR3 used the HTBI primer set with the Qiagen OneStep RT-PCR kit. TCRdb trimmed the raw reads at Q25, called clones with MiXCR and kept productive beta chains. Duplicate CDR3 protein sequences are folded into a single record with the most common DNA and genes. This sample lists hundreds of thousands of distinct CDR3 sequences; roughly 50% were detected once. The ten largest clones take up roughly 8.2% of the sample. Specimen: peripheral blood or thyroid tissue (not recorded which). The source of these receptors is a woman aged 18-29 years with Graves' hyperthyroidism. Donor details come from another sample of the same person, matched by shared clones.

The chain couples TRBV29-1 to TRBJ1-1; TRBD1 matches at 7 bases. Germline-derived CDR1 and CDR2 are SQVTM and ANQGSEA. Germline trimming cut 6 bases from V and 4 bases from J; bases unmatched to any gene: 8. The CDR3 extends over 13 amino acids. CDR3 DNA sequence: TGCAGCGTACCAGGGGGTTATACCACTGAAGCTTTCTTT. Translated: CSVPGGYTTEAFF.

This clonotype was detected many times. J is TRBJ1-2 and V is TRBV2, with a weak D call TRBD1 (5 bases). This CDR3 region has 12 residues. V lost 4 bases, J lost 5 bases, and 8 bases lay in between. CDR1 SNHLY and CDR2 FYNNEI come from the germline V gene. CDR3 protein: CASSGEGYGYTF. The CDR3 DNA reads TGTGCCAGCAGTGGAGAGGGGTATGGCTACACCTTC. The variable domain in full, completed from reference TRBV2 and TRBJ1-2, reads EPEVTQTPSHQVTQMGQEVILRCVPISNHLYFYWYRQILGQKVEFLVSFYNNEISEKSEIFDDQFSVERPDGSNFTLKIRSTKLEDSAMYFCASSGEGYGYTFGSGTRLTVV.

In DNA form, the CDR3 reads TGTGCCAGTACCCGGACAGCTTTCCAGCCCCAGCATTTT. It encodes CASTRTAFQPQHF. The genes are TRBV19 and TRBJ1-5; tentative D call: TRBD1 (6 bases). CDR3 length equals 13 residues. Germline lookup yields CDR1 LNHDA and CDR2 SQIVND (reference sequence). The ends were cut back, 7 bases at V and 7 bases at J, with 14 bases in the middle.

CDR3: CASQSRGEETQYF. As DNA, the CDR3 is TGTGCCAGTCAAAGTCGGGGAGAAGAGACCCAGTACTTC. The gene calls are TRBV2 and TRBJ2-5, with D maybe TRBD2 (5 bases). Trimming took 9 bases from V and 3 from J, leaving 14 bases between them. The CDR3 sequence is 13 residues long. Per germline, CDR1 SNHLY and CDR2 FYNNEI. The entire variable domain, with the rest obtained from reference TRBV2 and TRBJ2-5, is as follows: EPEVTQTPSHQVTQMGQEVILRCVPISNHLYFYWYRQILGQKVEFLVSFYNNEISEKSEIFDDQFSVERPDGSNFTLKIRSTKLEDSAMYFCASQSRGEETQYFGPGTRLLVL.

This clonotype was seen only a few times. DNA for the CDR3: TGTGCCAGCAGTTTAAAGTCCTCATATGGCTACACCTTC. It yields the protein CASSLKSSYGYTF. The rearrangement joins TRBV25-1 to TRBJ1-2; D not resolved. CDR1 MGHDK and CDR2 SYGVNS come from the germline V gene. The CDR3 is 13 residues long. V lost 5 bases, J lost 5 bases, and 12 bases lay in between.

Ten or more counts support this clonotype. This chain uses TRBV24-1 with TRBJ1-5, with 8 bases aligning to TRBD1. Per the germline V gene, CDR1 is KGHDR and CDR2 is SFDVKD. V shed 4 bases and J 4 bases; nucleotides not matched to a gene: 8. This CDR3 comprises 16 residues. The CDR3, as DNA: TGTGCCACCAGTGACCATGGACAGGGTCGGAATCAGCCCCAGCATTTT. Protein sequence: CATSDHGQGRNQPQHF.

This chain joins TRBV7-4 and TRBJ2-5; 12 bases align to TRBD2. The length of the CDR3 is 16 residues. Germline V gene sequence: CDR1 SGHVT, CDR2 SQSDAQ. Trimming removed 6 bases from V and 5 bases from J; junction bases left unmatched: 10. Written as DNA, the CDR3 is TGTGCCAGCAGGGGAACTAGCGGGAGGACCAAGGAGACCCAGTACTTC. This translates into CASRGTSGRTKETQYF.